Following are 28 T cell receptor beta chains from one sample sequenced in a study of blood T cell repertoires in COVID-19. Clones were sequenced by immunoSEQ multiplex PCR, and TCRdb holds only the in-frame ones, with some missing. The sample gives 270,000 or so clones, approximately 91% of which show up once; under 3% is in the top ten. Source material: PBMCs or T cells enriched from blood (not recorded which). These receptors came from a woman aged 40 to 49 with acute COVID-19.

The chain links TRBV10-1 to TRBJ1-2; the match to TRBD1 covers 8 bases. The CDR3 is 17 amino acids. The germline V gene encodes CDR1 WNHNN and CDR2 SYGVQD (reference sequence). Germline trimming cut 4 bases from V and 8 bases from J; bases unmatched to any gene: 18. CDR3 sequence reads: CASSGDWQGARAFGYTF. The CDR3 nucleotides read TGCGCCAGCAGTGGAGATTGGCAGGGGGCGCGAGCCTTCGGCTACACCTTC.

The CDR3 loop reads CASSSDRAGDTQYF. The CDR3 nucleotides are TGTGCCAGCAGCTCGGACAGGGCCGGAGATACGCAGTATTTT. The chain links TRBV7-9 to TRBJ2-3; 8 nucleotides agree with TRBD1. The CDR3 covers 14 residues. V lost 4 bases, J lost 5 bases, and 5 bases stayed unmatched. The V gene's germline CDR1 is SEHNR and CDR2 FQNEAQ (reference sequence).

This chain connects TRBV11-1 to TRBJ2-5, with D tentatively TRBD1 (6 bases). The CDR3 totals 12 residues. V shed 4 bases and J shed 3 bases, with 6 bases lying between them. Per the germline V gene, CDR1 is SGHAT and CDR2 is FQDESV (reference sequence). CDR3 protein: CASSYREETQYF. The CDR3 DNA follows: TGTGCCAGCAGCTACAGGGAAGAGACCCAGTACTTC. Supplemented by reference TRBV11-1 and TRBJ2-5, the full variable domain reads EAEVAQSPRYKITEKSQAVAFWCDPISGHATLYWYRQILGQGPELLVQFQDESVVDDSQLPKDRFSAERLKGVDSTLKIQPAELGDSAMYLCASSYREETQYFGPGTRLLVL.

This clone occurred many times. Other DNA sequences in this sample translate to the same CDR3. This chain connects TRBV11-2 to TRBJ2-7, with 9 bases matching TRBD1. CDR3 length: 14 residues. The ends lost 5 bases at V and 3 bases at J; junction bases unmatched: 5. The V gene's germline CDR1 is SGHAT and CDR2 FQNNGV. CDR3 loop: CASSPSTGGYEQYF. CDR3 bases: TGTGCCAGCAGCCCGTCGACAGGGGGCTACGAGCAGTACTTC. Filled out from reference TRBV11-2 and TRBJ2-7, the complete variable domain reads EAGVAQSPRYKIIEKRQSVAFWCNPISGHATLYWYQQILGQGPKLLIQFQNNGVVDDSQLPKDRFSAERLKGVDSTLKIQPAKLEDSAVYLCASSPSTGGYEQYFGPGTRLTVT.

The V and J genes are TRBV9 and TRBJ1-2; tentatively, D is TRBD1 (5 bases). This CDR3 region has 14 residues. Germline V gene data show CDR1 as SGDLS and CDR2 as YYNGEE. V shed 4 bases and J shed 4 bases, with 14 bases lying between them. Here the CDR3 reads CASSLSRVAYGYTF. CDR3 DNA: TGTGCCAGCAGCTTAAGCAGGGTCGCCTATGGCTACACCTTC.

The J gene is TRBJ1-2, the V gene TRBV25-1; 8 bases align to TRBD1. The CDR3 has 13 amino acids. CDR1 is MGHDK and CDR2 is SYGVNS in the germline V gene. The V gene end was trimmed by 6 bases and the J gene end by 8 bases; junction bases not matched to a gene: 8. CDR3 amino acids: CASRTSGGAGYTF. CDR3 nucleotides: TGTGCCAGCAGGACCTCAGGGGGCGCAGGCTACACCTTC.

This clone has just one count. The V gene is TRBV3-1 (or the pseudogene TRBV3-2), the J gene TRBJ1-1; D might be TRBD1 (5 bases). The germline V and J ends were trimmed by 1 base and 7 bases, with 13 bases remaining between them. This CDR3 comprises 14 residues. Germline loops: CDR1 LGHDT, CDR2 YNNKEL (reference sequence). In DNA, the CDR3 is TGTGCCAGCAGCCAAGGGCATGGGGGAGGTGAAGCTTTCTTT. Translation gives CASSQGHGGGEAFF.

As DNA, the CDR3 is TGTGCCAGCTCAAAAGCTCGCGCAGATACGCAGTATTTT. Amino acids: CASSKARADTQYF. The V and J genes are TRBV18 and TRBJ2-3; D is unresolved. Deletions cut 5 bases from V and 4 bases from J, with 10 bases between. The CDR3 consists of 13 residues. The germline CDR1 and CDR2 sequences are KGHSH and LQKENI.

The genes are TRBV29-1 and TRBJ2-1; tentative D call: TRBD2 (6 bases). The CDR3 loop spans 11 amino acids. From germline, CDR1 is SQVTM and CDR2 ANQGSEA. The V end lost 6 bases, the J end lost 9 bases, and 12 bases lay between the germline ends. The CDR3 is CSVKMGGEQFF. In DNA form, the CDR3 reads TGCAGCGTCAAGATGGGGGGTGAGCAGTTCTTC.

This chain connects TRBV10-2 to TRBJ2-1; 11 nucleotides align to TRBD2. V trimming: 6 bases; J trimming: 9 bases; junction bases outside the gene matches: 7. The CDR3 extends over 14 amino acids. Germline CDR1 is WSHSY and CDR2 is SAAADI. Here the CDR3 DNA reads TGCGCCAGCAGATTTAGCGGGGGGGCCTCTGAGCAGTTCTTC. The encoded protein is CASRFSGGASEQFF.

The chain has TRBV7-8 and TRBJ2-1, with TRBD2 identical over 9 bases. From germline, CDR1 is SGHVS and CDR2 FQNEAQ. The CDR3 is 14 amino acids. V shed 4 bases and J 6 bases; nucleotides not matched to a gene: 4. The CDR3: CASSSRLAANEQFF. The CDR3 DNA reads as TGTGCCAGCAGCTCAAGACTAGCGGCCAATGAGCAGTTCTTC. The full variable domain, with the rest looked up from reference TRBV7-8 and TRBJ2-1, is GAGVSQSPRYKVAKRGQDVALRCDPISGHVSLFWYQQALGQGPEFLTYFQNEAQLDKSGLPSDRFFAERPEGSVSTLKIQRTQQEDSAVYLCASSSRLAANEQFFGPGTRLTVL.

CDR3 in amino acids: CASSLLTGVSGNTIYF. CDR3 in DNA: TGTGCCAGCAGCCTCCTGACAGGTGTCTCTGGAAACACCATATATTTT. The rearrangement links TRBV5-6 to TRBJ1-3; D possibly corresponds to TRBD1 (6 bases). This CDR3 is 16 amino acids long. V lost 4 bases and J 0 bases, leaving 14 bases between the germline ends. The germline V gene has CDR1 SGHDT and CDR2 YYEEEE.

The CDR3 DNA follows: TGTGCCTGGAGTTTACCGACAGGACCCAACACTGAAGCTTTCTTT. Protein sequence: CAWSLPTGPNTEAFF. The chain employs TRBV30 and TRBJ1-1, with a possible D match to TRBD1 (6 bases). V was trimmed by 2 bases and J by 2 bases, leaving 15 bases between them. Germline-derived CDR1 and CDR2 are GTSNPN and SVGIG (reference sequence). The CDR3 covers 15 residues. Supplemented by reference TRBV30 and TRBJ1-1, the full variable domain reads SQTIHQWPATLVQPVGSPLSLECTVEGTSNPNLYWYRQAAGRGLQLLFYSVGIGQISSEVPQNLSASRPQDRQFILSSKKLLLSDSGFYLCAWSLPTGPNTEAFFGQGTRLTVV.

The chain recombines TRBV6-5 with TRBJ2-1, with TRBD2 matching 9 bases. V gave up 4 bases and J gave up 0 bases; unmatched junction bases: 4. Germline V gives CDR1 MNHEY, CDR2 SVGAGI. The CDR3 runs to 16 residues. The chain's CDR3 is CASSSGREGSYNEQFF. The CDR3 coding sequence is TGTGCCAGCAGTTCCGGGCGGGAGGGCTCCTACAATGAGCAGTTCTTC.

CDR3: CASSPGILDAYEQYF. CDR3 nucleotides: TGTGCCAGCAGCCCCGGGATCCTGGACGCCTACGAGCAGTACTTC. The chain couples TRBV28 to TRBJ2-7, with a tentative D call TRBD2 (5 bases). V was shortened by 6 bases and J by 2 bases, with 17 bases between the two germline ends. Per germline, CDR1 MDHEN and CDR2 SYDVKM. The CDR3 consists of 15 residues.

The chain combines TRBV2 with TRBJ1-2; possibly TRBD1 for D (6 bases). Per the germline V gene, CDR1 is SNHLY and CDR2 is FYNNEI. With 9 bases removed from V and 5 bases from J, the gap between germline ends came to 19 bases. The CDR3 runs to 14 residues. This CDR3 is CASKISGTPYGYTF. The CDR3 DNA sequence: TGTGCCAGTAAAATCTCCGGGACACCTTATGGCTACACCTTC.

This clone is a singleton in its sample. The V gene is TRBV18, the J gene TRBJ1-3; no firm D call. Germline V lookup: CDR1 KGHSH, CDR2 LQKENI. The CDR3 totals 17 residues. Trimming removed 2 bases at V and 0 bases at J, with 14 bases between. This chain's CDR3 is CASSPVGPTPSGNTIYF. The CDR3 nucleotides read TGTGCCAGCTCACCAGTTGGGCCGACCCCCTCTGGAAACACCATATATTTT.

The table lists this clone with a count of one. The CDR3 reads CASSLSKAGNTEAFF. The CDR3 DNA reads TGTGCCAGCAGCTTAAGTAAGGCGGGAAACACTGAAGCTTTCTTT. The J gene is TRBJ1-1, the V gene TRBV7-9; no clear D gene. The CDR3 runs 15 residues. V was pared by 2 bases and J by 2 bases, with 12 bases between. Germline loops: CDR1 SEHNR, CDR2 FQNEAQ (reference sequence).

The chain uses TRBV11-3 and TRBJ2-1, with TRBD1 as a possible D gene (6 bases). V lost 5 bases to trimming and J lost 1 base, with 15 bases between them. The CDR3 contains 16 residues. Germline lookup yields CDR1 SGHNT and CDR2 YENEEA. CDR3 sequence reads: CASSTRVGGSYNEQFF. The CDR3 nucleotides read TGTGCCAGCAGCACACGGGTAGGGGGTTCCTACAATGAGCAGTTCTTC.

The chain uses TRBV7-9 and TRBJ2-5, with a tentative D call TRBD2 (6 bases). Germline lookup yields CDR1 SEHNR and CDR2 FQNEAQ (reference sequence). The V end lost 1 base, the J end lost 4 bases, and 10 bases lay between the germline ends. The CDR3 extends over 14 amino acids. DNA for the CDR3: TGTGCCAGCAGCTTAGTATCGGGGGTAGAGACCCAGTACTTC. It translates to CASSLVSGVETQYF.

The chain uses TRBV6-1 and TRBJ1-5, with D possibly matching TRBD1 (5 bases). V dropped 0 bases and J dropped 2 bases, with 8 bases sitting between them. The CDR3 totals 15 residues. CDR1 and CDR2 (germline): MNHNS, SASEGT. The CDR3 DNA reads as TGTGCCAGCAGTGAAGCCATAGGGGGCAATCAGCCCCAGCATTTT. It yields the protein CASSEAIGGNQPQHF.

The V gene is TRBV5-1, the J gene TRBJ2-1, with 7 bases identical to TRBD2. V trimming: 0 bases; J trimming: 0 bases; junction bases outside the gene matches: 3. CDR3 length equals 16 residues. Germline CDR1 and CDR2: SGHRS and YFSETQ. CDR3 region: CASSLDPSGSYNEQFF. The CDR3 nucleotides read TGCGCCAGCAGCTTGGACCCTAGCGGCTCCTACAATGAGCAGTTCTTC.

The rearrangement links TRBV7-2 to TRBJ1-2; weak D call: TRBD1 (6 bases). Germline lookup yields CDR1 SGHTA and CDR2 FQGNSA. Trimming took off 5 bases at V and 4 bases at J, with 17 bases between the two ends. The length of the CDR3 is 15 residues. CDR3 DNA sequence: TGTGCCAGCAGCAGCACAGGGAGCGGACGCTATGGCTACACCTTC. It specifies CASSSTGSGRYGYTF.

This clone was found a few times. The V call is TRBV11-2, the J call TRBJ1-6, with 7 bases matching TRBD1. Trimming removed 1 base from V and 5 bases from J; junction bases left unmatched: 5. CDR1 is SGHAT and CDR2 is FQNNGV in the germline V gene. The length of the CDR3 is 16 residues. In nucleotides, the CDR3 is TGTGCCAGCAGCTTAGGGGGACAGCTACATAATTCACCCCTCCACTTT. Translation: CASSLGGQLHNSPLHF.

The chain recombines TRBV27 with TRBJ2-3, with D maybe TRBD2 (5 bases). The V gene's germline CDR1 is MNHEY and CDR2 SMNVEV (reference sequence). V was pared by 6 bases and J by 3 bases, with 19 bases between. This CDR3 spans 16 amino acids. The CDR3: CASRPGLTSGTDTQYF. The CDR3 nucleotides are TGTGCCAGCAGACCCGGTCTAACTAGTGGAACAGATACGCAGTATTTT.

This clone was detected only a few times. The J gene is TRBJ2-5, the V gene TRBV5-1, with TRBD2 matching over 8 bases. The CDR3 consists of 15 residues. Germline CDR1 SGHRS, CDR2 YFSETQ. Germline trimming cut 1 base from V and 5 bases from J; bases unmatched to any gene: 7. The CDR3 bases are TGCGCCAGCAGCTTGTCGACGGGAGGGTGGGAGACCCAGTACTTC. Translated: CASSLSTGGWETQYF. Using reference TRBV5-1 and TRBJ2-5 for the parts outside the CDR3, the full variable domain is KAGVTQTPRYLIKTRGQQVTLSCSPISGHRSVSWYQQTPGQGLQFLFEYFSETQRNKGNFPGRFSGRQFSNSRSEMNVSTLELGDSALYLCASSLSTGGWETQYFGPGTRLLVL.

This rearrangement joins TRBV7-9 to TRBJ1-2; D might be TRBD1 (6 bases). Trimming removed 4 bases from V and 1 base from J, with 19 bases in between. CDR1 SEHNR and CDR2 FQNEAQ come from the germline V gene (reference sequence). This CDR3 region has 17 residues. This CDR3 is CASSSGQTALLNYGYTF. The CDR3 coding sequence is TGTGCCAGCAGCTCCGGACAGACTGCGCTACTTAACTATGGCTACACCTTC.

The chain has TRBV7-2 and TRBJ2-3; the D is unclear. The CDR3 extends over 12 amino acids. Trimming cost V 2 bases and J 4 bases, with 4 bases left between them. CDR1 is SGHTA and CDR2 is FQGNSA in the germline V gene. CDR3 residues: CASSLSADTQYF. CDR3 bases: TGTGCCAGCAGCTTATCAGCAGATACGCAGTATTTT. The whole variable domain, remainder taken from reference TRBV7-2 and TRBJ2-3, is GAGVSQSPSNKVTEKGKDVELRCDPISGHTALYWYRQSLGQGLEFLIYFQGNSAPDKSGLPSDRFSAERTGGSVSTLTIQRTQQEDSAVYLCASSLSADTQYFGPGTRLTVL.